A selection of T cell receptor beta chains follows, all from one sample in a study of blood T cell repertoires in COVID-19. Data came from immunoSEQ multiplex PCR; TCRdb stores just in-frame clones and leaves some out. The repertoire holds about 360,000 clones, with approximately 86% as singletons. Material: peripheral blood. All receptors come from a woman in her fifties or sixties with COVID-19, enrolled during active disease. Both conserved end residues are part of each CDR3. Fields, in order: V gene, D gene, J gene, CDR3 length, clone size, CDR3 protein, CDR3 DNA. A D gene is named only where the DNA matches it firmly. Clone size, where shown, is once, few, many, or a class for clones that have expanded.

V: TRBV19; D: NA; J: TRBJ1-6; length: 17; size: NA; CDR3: CASTRELTAGGNSPLHF; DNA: TGTGCCAGTACCCGGGAGCTAACAGCTGGGGGAAATTCACCCCTCCACTTT
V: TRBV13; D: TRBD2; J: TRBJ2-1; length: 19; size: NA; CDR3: CASSYEGLAGGKWYNEQFF; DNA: TGTGCCAGCAGCTATGAAGGACTAGCGGGGGGAAAGTGGTACAATGAGCAGTTCTTC
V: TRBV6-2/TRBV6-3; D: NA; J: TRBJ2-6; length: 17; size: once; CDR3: CASSYSYSHSGANVLTF; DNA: TGTGCCAGCAGTTACTCCTATAGCCACTCTGGGGCCAACGTCCTGACTTTC
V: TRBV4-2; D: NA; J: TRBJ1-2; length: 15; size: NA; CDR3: CASSQDRATNYGYTF; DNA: TGTGCCAGCAGCCAAGATCGAGCCACTAACTATGGCTACACCTTC
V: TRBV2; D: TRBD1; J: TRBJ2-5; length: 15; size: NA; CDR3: CASSTDRDREETQYF; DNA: TGTGCCAGCAGCACTGACAGGGACAGGGAGGAGACCCAGTACTTC
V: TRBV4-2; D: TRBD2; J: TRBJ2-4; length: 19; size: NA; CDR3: CASSQDAAGGILAKNIQYF; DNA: TGTGCCAGCAGCCAAGATGCAGCGGGGGGTATTCTAGCCAAAAACATTCAGTACTTC
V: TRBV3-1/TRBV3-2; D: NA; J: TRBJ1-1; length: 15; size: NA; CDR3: CASSNPLSYRDEAFF; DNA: TGTGCCAGCAGCAATCCTCTTAGTTACAGGGATGAAGCTTTCTTT
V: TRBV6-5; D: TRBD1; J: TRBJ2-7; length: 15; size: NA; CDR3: CASSPKTGGDYEQYF; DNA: TGTGCCAGCAGTCCGAAAACAGGGGGCGACTACGAGCAGTACTTC
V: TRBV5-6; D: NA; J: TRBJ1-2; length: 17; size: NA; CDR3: CASSLGQVALINYGYTF; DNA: TGTGCCAGCAGCTTGGGACAGGTTGCCCTGATTAACTATGGCTACACCTTC
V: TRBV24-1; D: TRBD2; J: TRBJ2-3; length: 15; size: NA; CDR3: CATSDHSGLGHTQYF; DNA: TGTGCCACCAGTGACCATTCGGGACTAGGTCATACGCAGTATTTT
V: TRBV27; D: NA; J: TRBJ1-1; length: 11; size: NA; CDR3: CASSLGREAFF; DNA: TGTGCCAGCAGTTTAGGGCGTGAAGCTTTCTTT
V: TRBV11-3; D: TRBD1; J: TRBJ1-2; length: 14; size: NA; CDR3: CASSRRQGDYGYTF; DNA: TGTGCCAGCAGCAGAAGACAGGGTGACTATGGCTACACCTTC
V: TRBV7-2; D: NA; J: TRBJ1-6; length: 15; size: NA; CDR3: CASSLGGYYNSPLHF; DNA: TGTGCCAGCAGCTTAGGGGGCTACTATAATTCACCCCTCCACTTT
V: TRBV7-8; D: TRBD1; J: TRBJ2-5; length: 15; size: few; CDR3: CASSRGGNLQETQYF; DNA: TGTGCCAGCAGCCGAGGGGGCAATCTTCAAGAGACCCAGTACTTC
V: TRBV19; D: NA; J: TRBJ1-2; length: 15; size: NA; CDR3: CASSMVLSGNYGYTF; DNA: TGTGCCAGTAGTATGGTTTTATCCGGGAACTATGGCTACACCTTC
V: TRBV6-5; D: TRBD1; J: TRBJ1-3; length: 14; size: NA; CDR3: CASSRDRAGNTIYF; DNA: TGTGCCAGCAGTAGGGACAGGGCCGGAAACACCATATATTTT
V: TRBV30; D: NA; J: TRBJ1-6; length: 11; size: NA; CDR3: CASRDSPTLHF; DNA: TGTGCCTCCCGTGACAGTCCGACCCTCCACTTT
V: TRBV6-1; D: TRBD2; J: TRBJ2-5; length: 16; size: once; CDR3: CASSEGVTSGQETQYF; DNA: TGTGCCAGCAGTGAAGGTGTGACTAGCGGCCAAGAGACCCAGTACTTC
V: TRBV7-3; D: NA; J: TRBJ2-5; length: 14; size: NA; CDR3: CASSLNSGSETQYF; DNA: TGTGCCAGCAGCTTAAATTCGGGGTCAGAGACCCAGTACTTC
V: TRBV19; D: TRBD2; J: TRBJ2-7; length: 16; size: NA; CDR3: CASSIVPGLAVYEQYF; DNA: TGTGCCAGTAGTATAGTTCCGGGACTAGCGGTCTACGAGCAGTACTTC
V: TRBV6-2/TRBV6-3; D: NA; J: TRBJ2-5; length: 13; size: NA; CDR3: CASSYYRQETQYF; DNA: TGTGCCAGCAGTTACTACAGGCAAGAGACCCAGTACTTC
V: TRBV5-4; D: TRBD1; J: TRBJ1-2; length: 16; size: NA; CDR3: CASSLGAGQNLYGYTF; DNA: TGTGCCAGCAGCTTGGGGGCGGGACAGAACCTCTATGGCTACACCTTC
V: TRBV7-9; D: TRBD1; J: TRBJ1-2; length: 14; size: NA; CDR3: CASSPSGQGVGYTF; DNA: TGTGCCAGCAGCCCCAGCGGACAGGGGGTTGGCTACACCTTC
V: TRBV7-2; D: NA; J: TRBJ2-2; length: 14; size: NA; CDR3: CASSGGSNTGELFF; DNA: TGTGCCAGCAGCGGGGGCTCGAACACCGGGGAGCTGTTTTTT
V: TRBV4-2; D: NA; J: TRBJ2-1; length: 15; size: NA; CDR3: CASSHSPGAYNEQFF; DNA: TGTGCCAGCAGCCACTCCCCGGGAGCCTACAATGAGCAGTTCTTC
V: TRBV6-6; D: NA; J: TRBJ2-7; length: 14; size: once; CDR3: CASSYSPGTYEQYF; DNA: TGTGCCAGCAGTTACTCGCCAGGAACCTACGAGCAGTACTTC
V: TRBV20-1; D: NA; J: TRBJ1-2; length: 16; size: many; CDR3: CSASGAWGQADYGYTF; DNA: TGCAGTGCTAGTGGCGCCTGGGGACAAGCTGACTATGGCTACACCTTC
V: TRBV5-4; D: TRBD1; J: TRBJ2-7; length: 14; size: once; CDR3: CASSRQGPTYEQYF; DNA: TGTGCCAGCAGCAGACAGGGGCCGACCTACGAGCAGTACTTC
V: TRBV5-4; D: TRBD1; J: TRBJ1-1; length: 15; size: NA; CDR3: CASSLGGQGGTEAFF; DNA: TGTGCCAGCAGCTTGGGGGGACAGGGAGGCACTGAAGCTTTCTTT
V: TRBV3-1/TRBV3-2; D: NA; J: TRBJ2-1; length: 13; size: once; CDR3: CASSQFLADEQFF; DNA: TGTGCCAGCAGCCAGTTTCTGGCGGATGAGCAGTTCTTC
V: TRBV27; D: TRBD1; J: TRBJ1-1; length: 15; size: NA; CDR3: CASSLSPQGATEAFF; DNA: TGTGCCAGCAGTTTATCTCCACAGGGGGCCACTGAAGCTTTCTTT
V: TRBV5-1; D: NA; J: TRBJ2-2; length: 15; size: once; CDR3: CASSLGLSPGEELFF; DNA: TGCGCCAGCAGCTTGGGTCTCTCCCCAGGGGAGGAGCTGTTTTTT
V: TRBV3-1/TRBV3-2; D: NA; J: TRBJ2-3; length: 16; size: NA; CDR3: CASSQVEGVRTDTQYF; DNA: TGTGCCAGCAGCCAAGTGGAGGGCGTGCGCACAGATACGCAGTATTTT
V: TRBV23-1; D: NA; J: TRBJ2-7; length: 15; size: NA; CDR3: CASSLFPGKRYEQYF; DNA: TGCGCCAGCAGTCTATTCCCAGGGAAACGCTACGAGCAGTACTTC
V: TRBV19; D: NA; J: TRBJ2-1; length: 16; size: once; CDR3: CASSIVSGSTHNEQFF; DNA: TGTGCCAGTAGTATAGTTTCGGGTAGCACCCACAATGAGCAGTTCTTC
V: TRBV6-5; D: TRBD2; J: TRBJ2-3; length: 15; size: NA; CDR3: CASSYLTSSSDTQYF; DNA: TGTGCCAGCAGTTACCTGACTAGCAGTTCAGATACGCAGTATTTT
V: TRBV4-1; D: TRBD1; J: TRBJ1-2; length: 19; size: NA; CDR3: CASSHRRGRSRPFFYGYTF; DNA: TGCGCCAGCAGCCACCGGAGGGGGCGTAGTAGGCCCTTTTTCTACGGCTACACCTTC
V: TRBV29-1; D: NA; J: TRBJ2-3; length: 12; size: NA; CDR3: CSVEEVRNTQYF; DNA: TGCAGCGTTGAAGAGGTGAGAAATACGCAGTATTTT
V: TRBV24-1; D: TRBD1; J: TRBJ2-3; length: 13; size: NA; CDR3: CATSDGTADTQYF; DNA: TGTGCCACCAGTGATGGGACAGCGGATACGCAGTATTTT
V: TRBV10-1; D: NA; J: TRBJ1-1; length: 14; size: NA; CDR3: CASRAAGDGTEAFF; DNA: TGCGCCAGCAGGGCGGCGGGGGACGGCACTGAAGCTTTCTTT
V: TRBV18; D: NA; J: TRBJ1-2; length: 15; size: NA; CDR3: CASSPPTGANYGYTF; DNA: TGTGCCAGCTCACCCCCGACAGGAGCTAACTATGGCTACACCTTC
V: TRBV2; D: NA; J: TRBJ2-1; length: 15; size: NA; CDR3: CASSSGGTAYNEQFF; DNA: TGTGCCAGCAGCTCCGGGGGAACGGCGTACAATGAGCAGTTCTTC
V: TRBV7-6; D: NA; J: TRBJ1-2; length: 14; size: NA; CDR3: CASSLGGDDKGYTF; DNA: TGTGCCAGCAGCTTAGGGGGGGACGATAAGGGCTACACCTTC
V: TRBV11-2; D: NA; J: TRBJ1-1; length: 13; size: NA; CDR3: CASSFTGNTEAFF; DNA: TGTGCCAGCAGCTTTACGGGGAACACTGAAGCTTTCTTT
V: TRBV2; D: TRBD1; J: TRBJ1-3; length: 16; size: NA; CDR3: CASRDETGGILDTIYF; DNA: TGTGCCAGCAGGGATGAGACAGGGGGAATTTTGGACACCATATATTTT
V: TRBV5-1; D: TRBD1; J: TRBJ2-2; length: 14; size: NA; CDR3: CASSLGQGAGELFF; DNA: TGCGCCAGCAGCTTGGGACAGGGCGCCGGGGAGCTGTTTTTT
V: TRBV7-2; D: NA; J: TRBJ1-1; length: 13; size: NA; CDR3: CASSLGANTEAFF; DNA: TGTGCCAGCAGCTTAGGGGCGAACACTGAAGCTTTCTTT
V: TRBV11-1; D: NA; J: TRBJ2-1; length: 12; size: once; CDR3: CASSLSPNEQFF; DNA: TGTGCCAGCAGCTTATCTCCTAATGAGCAGTTCTTC
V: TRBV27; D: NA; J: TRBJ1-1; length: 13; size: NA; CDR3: CASSLFRGTEAFF; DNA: TGTGCCAGCAGTTTATTTCGGGGAACTGAAGCTTTCTTT
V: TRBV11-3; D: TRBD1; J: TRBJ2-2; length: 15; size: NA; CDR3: CATARGTGFTGELFF; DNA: TGTGCCACCGCTCGGGGGACAGGGTTCACCGGGGAGCTGTTTTTT
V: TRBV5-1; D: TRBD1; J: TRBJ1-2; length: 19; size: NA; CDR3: CASSLAPSDRALSSYGYTF; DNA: TGCGCCAGCAGCTTGGCCCCCTCCGACAGGGCCCTCTCCTCCTATGGCTACACCTTC
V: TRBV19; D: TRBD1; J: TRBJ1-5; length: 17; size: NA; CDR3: CASNRGKVSNSNQPQHF; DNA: TGTGCCAGTAACAGGGGAAAGGTCTCGAATAGCAATCAGCCCCAGCATTTT
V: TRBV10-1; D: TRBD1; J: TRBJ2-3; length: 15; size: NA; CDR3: CASSEGTGVSDTQYF; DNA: TGCGCCAGCAGTGAGGGGACAGGGGTTTCAGATACGCAGTATTTT
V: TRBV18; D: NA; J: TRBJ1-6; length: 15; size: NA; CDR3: CASSPPSSGNSPLHF; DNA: TGTGCCAGCTCACCCCCTTCGAGCGGTAATTCACCCCTCCACTTT
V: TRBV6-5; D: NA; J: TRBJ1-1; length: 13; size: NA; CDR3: CASRELTDTEAFF; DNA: TGTGCCAGCAGGGAGCTCACGGACACTGAAGCTTTCTTT
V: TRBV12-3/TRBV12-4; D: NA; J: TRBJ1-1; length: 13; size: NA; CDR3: CASSRSGRDEAFF; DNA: TGTGCCAGCAGCCGTAGTGGGCGAGATGAAGCTTTCTTT
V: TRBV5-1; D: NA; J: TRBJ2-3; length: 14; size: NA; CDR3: CASMKGESTDTQYF; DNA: TGCGCCAGCATGAAGGGAGAAAGCACAGATACGCAGTATTTT
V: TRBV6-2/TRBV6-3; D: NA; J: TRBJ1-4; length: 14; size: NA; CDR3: CASSDYRVLGKLFF; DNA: TGTGCCAGCAGTGACTACAGGGTTCTCGGGAAACTGTTTTTT
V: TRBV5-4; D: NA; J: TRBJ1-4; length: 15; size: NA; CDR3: CASSPAPREDEKLFF; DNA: TGTGCCAGCAGCCCAGCCCCTAGGGAGGATGAAAAACTGTTTTTT
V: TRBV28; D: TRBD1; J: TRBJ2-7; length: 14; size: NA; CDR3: CASRTPGQGYEQYF; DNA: TGTGCCAGCAGAACCCCGGGACAGGGATACGAGCAGTACTTC